This TCR beta chain stems from a study of cytotoxic CD8 clonotypes in ibrutinib-treated CLL. Trimming shortened V by 6 bases and J by 4 bases, and 19 bases separated the two germline ends. The CDR3 length is 16 residues. From germline, CDR1 is LNHNV and CDR2 YYDKDF (reference sequence). Assay used: immunoSEQ multiplex PCR; TCRdb lists only in-frame clones, some missing. The sample carries about 160,000 clones, around 84% recorded once. The material sequenced was PBMCs, taken after 12 months of ibrutinib treatment. This receptor was identified in a human donor with chronic lymphocytic leukemia. This chain links TRBV15 with TRBJ2-1; D call uncertain. CDR3 sequence (DNA): TGTGCCACCAGAGGGATAGCAGCATCGTTTTACAATGAGCAGTTCTTC. Translated, it gives CATRGIAASFYNEQFF. The whole variable domain, filled in from reference TRBV15 and TRBJ2-1, reads DAMVIQNPRYQVTQFGKPVTLSCSQTLNHNVMYWYQQKSSQAPKLLFHYYDKDFNNEADTPDNFQSRRPNTSFCFLDIRSPGLGDTAMYLCATRGIAASFYNEQFFGPGTRLTVL.